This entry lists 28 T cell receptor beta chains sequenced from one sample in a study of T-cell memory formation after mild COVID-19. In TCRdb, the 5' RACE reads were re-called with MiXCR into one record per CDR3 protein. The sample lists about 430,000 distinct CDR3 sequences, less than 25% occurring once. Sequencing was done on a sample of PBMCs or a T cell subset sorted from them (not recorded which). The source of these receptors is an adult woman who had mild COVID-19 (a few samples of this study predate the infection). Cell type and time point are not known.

CDR3 residues: CSVPGTPFKEYTDTQYF. The CDR3 DNA reads as TGCAGCGTCCCCGGGACCCCCTTTAAAGAATACACAGATACGCAGTATTTT. The chain has TRBV29-1 and TRBJ2-3; D is perhaps TRBD1 or TRBD2 (5 bases each). CDR1 SQVTM and CDR2 ANQGSEA come from the germline V gene. Trimming left V 6 bases short and J 2 bases short, with 24 bases between. The CDR3 is 17 amino acids.

The CDR3 loop reads CASSPRQSTDTQYF. The CDR3 nucleotides are TGTGCCAGCAGTCCTCGACAGAGCACAGATACGCAGTATTTT. The rearrangement joins TRBV28 to TRBJ2-3; tentatively, D is TRBD1 (5 bases). CDR1 MDHEN and CDR2 SYDVKM come from the germline V gene. CDR3 length: 14 amino acids. V lost 5 bases and J 0 bases, leaving 9 bases between the germline ends.

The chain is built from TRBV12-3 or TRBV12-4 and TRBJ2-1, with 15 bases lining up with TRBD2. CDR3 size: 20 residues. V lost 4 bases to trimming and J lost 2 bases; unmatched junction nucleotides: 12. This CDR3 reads CASSSSPGLAGGLPYNEQFF. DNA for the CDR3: TGTGCCAGCAGTTCCTCACCGGGACTAGCGGGAGGACTTCCCTACAATGAGCAGTTCTTC.

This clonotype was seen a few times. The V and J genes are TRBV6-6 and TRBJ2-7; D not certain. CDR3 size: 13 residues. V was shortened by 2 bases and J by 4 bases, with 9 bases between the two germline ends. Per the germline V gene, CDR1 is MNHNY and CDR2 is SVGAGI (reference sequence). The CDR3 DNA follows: TGTGCCAGCAGTTACGGGGAAACGTACGAGCAGTACTTC. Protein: CASSYGETYEQYF.

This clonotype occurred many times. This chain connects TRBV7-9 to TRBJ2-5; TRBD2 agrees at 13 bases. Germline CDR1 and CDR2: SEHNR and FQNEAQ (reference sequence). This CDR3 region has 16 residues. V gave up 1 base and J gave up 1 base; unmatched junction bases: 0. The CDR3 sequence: CASSLGTSGGQETQYF. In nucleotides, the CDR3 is TGTGCCAGCAGCTTAGGGACTAGCGGGGGCCAAGAGACCCAGTACTTC.

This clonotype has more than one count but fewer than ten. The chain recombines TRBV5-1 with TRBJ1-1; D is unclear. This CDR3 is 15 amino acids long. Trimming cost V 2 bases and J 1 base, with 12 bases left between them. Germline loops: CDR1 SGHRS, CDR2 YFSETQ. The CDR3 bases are TGCGCCAGCAGCTTCCCCGAAGAGGGGAACACTGAAGCTTTCTTT. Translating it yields CASSFPEEGNTEAFF.

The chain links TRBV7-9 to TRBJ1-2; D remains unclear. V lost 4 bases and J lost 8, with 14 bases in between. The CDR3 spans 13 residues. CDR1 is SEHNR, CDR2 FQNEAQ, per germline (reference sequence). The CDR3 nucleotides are TGTGCCAGCAGCTCAGAAGGAGTAGGCGGCTACACCTTC. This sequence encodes CASSSEGVGGYTF.

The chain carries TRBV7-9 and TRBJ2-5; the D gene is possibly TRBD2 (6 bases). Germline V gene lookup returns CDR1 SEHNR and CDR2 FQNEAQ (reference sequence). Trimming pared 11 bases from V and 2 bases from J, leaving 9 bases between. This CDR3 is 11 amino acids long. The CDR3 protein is CAGGIQETQYF. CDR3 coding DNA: TGTGCCGGAGGGATACAAGAGACCCAGTACTTC. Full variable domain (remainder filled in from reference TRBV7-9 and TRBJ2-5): DTGVSQNPRHKITKRGQNVTFRCDPISEHNRLYWYRQTLGQGPEFLTYFQNEAQLEKSRLLSDRFSAERPKGSFSTLEIQRTEQGDSAMYLCAGGIQETQYFGPGTRLLVL.

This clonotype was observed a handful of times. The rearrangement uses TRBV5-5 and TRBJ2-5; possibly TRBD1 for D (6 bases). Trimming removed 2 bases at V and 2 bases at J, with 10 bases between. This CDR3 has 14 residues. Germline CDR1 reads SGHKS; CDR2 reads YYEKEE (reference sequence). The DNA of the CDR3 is TGTGCCAGCAGCTTAGTGCAGGGGCAAGAGACCCAGTACTTC. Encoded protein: CASSLVQGQETQYF.

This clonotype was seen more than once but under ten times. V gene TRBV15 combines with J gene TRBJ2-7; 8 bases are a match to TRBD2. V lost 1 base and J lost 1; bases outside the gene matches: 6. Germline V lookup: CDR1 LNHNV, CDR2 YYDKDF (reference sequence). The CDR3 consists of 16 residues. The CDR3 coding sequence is TGTGCCACCAGCAGAGGGACTAGCCCCAGGTCCTACGAGCAGTACTTC. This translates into CATSRGTSPRSYEQYF.

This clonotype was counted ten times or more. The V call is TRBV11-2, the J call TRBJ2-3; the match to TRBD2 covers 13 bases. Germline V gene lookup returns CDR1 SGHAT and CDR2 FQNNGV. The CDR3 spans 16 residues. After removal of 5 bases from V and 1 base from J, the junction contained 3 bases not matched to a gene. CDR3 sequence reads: CASSLGLAGRTDTQYF. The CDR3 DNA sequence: TGTGCCAGCAGCCTGGGACTAGCGGGGCGCACAGATACGCAGTATTTT. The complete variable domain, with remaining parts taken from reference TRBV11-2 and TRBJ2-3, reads EAGVAQSPRYKIIEKRQSVAFWCNPISGHATLYWYQQILGQGPKLLIQFQNNGVVDDSQLPKDRFSAERLKGVDSTLKIQPAKLEDSAVYLCASSLGLAGRTDTQYFGPGTRLTVL.

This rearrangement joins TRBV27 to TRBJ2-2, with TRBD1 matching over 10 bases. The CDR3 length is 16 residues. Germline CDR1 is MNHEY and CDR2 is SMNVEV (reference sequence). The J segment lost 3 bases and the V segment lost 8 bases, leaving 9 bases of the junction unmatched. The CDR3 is CASAAWGQGYTGELFF. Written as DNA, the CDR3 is TGTGCCAGCGCGGCTTGGGGACAGGGGTACACCGGGGAGCTGTTTTTT.

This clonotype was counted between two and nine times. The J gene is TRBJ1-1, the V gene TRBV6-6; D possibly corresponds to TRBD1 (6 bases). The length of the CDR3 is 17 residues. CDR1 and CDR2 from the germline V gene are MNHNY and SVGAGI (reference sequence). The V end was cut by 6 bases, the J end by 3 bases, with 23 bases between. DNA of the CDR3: TGTGCCAGCAGCCTAGTCAGGGGCGGGGGAGGTGACACTGAAGCTTTCTTT. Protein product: CASSLVRGGGGDTEAFF.

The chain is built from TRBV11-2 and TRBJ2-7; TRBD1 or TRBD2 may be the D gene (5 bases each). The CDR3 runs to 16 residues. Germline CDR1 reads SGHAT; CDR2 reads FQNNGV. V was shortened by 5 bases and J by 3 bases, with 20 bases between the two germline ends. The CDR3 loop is CASSLGPEGRHYEQYF. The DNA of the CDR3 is TGTGCCAGCAGCCTAGGCCCCGAGGGGCGGCACTACGAGCAGTACTTC.

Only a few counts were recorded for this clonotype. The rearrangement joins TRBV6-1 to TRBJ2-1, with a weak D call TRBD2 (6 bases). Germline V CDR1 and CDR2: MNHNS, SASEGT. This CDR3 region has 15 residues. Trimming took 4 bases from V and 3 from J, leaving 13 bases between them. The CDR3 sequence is CASSVEGTYYNEQFF. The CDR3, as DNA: TGTGCCAGCAGTGTTGAGGGGACTTACTACAATGAGCAGTTCTTC.

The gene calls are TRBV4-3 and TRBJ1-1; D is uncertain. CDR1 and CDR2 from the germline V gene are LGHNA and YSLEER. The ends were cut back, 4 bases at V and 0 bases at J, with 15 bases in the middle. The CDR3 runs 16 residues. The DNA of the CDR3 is TGCGCCAGCAGCCTACAATTGAGTGCCTTGAACACTGAAGCTTTCTTT. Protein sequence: CASSLQLSALNTEAFF.

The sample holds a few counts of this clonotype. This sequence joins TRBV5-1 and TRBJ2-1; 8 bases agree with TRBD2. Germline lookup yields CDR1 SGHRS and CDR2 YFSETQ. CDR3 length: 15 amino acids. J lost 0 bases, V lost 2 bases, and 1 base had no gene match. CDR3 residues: CASSFLAGSYNEQFF. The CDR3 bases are TGCGCCAGCAGCTTTCTAGCGGGCTCCTACAATGAGCAGTTCTTC.

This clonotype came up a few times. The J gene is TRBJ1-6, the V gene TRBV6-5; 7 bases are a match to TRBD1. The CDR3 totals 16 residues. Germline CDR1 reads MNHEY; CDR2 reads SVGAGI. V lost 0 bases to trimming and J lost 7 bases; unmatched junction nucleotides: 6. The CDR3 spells CASSYSSSRGNSPLHF. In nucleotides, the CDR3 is TGTGCCAGCAGTTACTCATCGTCCAGGGGGAATTCACCCCTCCACTTT.

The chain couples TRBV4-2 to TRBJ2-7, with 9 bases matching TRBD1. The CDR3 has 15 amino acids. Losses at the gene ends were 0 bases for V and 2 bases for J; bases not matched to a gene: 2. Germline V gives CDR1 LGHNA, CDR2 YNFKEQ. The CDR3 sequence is CASSQDDRGTYEQYF. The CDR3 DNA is TGTGCCAGCAGCCAAGATGACAGGGGGACCTACGAGCAGTACTTC.

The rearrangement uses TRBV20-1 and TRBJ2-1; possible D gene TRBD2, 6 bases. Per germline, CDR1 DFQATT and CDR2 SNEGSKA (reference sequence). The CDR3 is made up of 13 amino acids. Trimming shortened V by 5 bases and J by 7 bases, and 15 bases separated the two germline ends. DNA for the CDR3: TGCAGTGCTTCCCGGGACTCTCCTAATGAGCAGTTCTTC. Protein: CSASRDSPNEQFF.

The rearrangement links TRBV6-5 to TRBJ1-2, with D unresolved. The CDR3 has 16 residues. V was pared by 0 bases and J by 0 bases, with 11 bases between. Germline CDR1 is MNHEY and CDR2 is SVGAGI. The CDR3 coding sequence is TGTGCCAGCAGTTACTCGATTCGGGTACCTAACTATGGCTACACCTTC. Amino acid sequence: CASSYSIRVPNYGYTF.

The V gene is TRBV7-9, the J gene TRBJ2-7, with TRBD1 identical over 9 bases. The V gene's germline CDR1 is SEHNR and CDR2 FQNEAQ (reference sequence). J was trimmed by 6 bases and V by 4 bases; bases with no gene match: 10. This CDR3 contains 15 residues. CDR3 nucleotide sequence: TGTGCCAGCAGCTCCCCTGGGGGGACAGGGCCCGAGCAGTACTTC. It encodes CASSSPGGTGPEQYF.

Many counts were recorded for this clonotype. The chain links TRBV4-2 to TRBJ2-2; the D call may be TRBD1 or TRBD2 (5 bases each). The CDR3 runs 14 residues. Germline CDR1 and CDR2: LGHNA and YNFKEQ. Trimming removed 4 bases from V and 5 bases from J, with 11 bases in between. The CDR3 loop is CASSPWDRTGELFF. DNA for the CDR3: TGTGCCAGCAGCCCATGGGACCGTACCGGGGAGCTGTTTTTT.

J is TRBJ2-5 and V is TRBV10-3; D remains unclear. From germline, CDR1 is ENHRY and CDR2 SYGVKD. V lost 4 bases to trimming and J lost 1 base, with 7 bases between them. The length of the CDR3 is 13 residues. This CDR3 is CAISVATQETQYF. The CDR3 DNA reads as TGTGCCATCAGTGTCGCTACCCAAGAGACCCAGTACTTC.

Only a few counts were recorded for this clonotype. Here the CDR3 reads CSARTLSSRVGELFF. The CDR3 coding sequence is TGCAGTGCTAGAACCCTATCTTCGAGAGTCGGGGAGCTGTTTTTT. This chain joins TRBV20-1 and TRBJ2-2; D is unresolved. The germline V gene has CDR1 DFQATT and CDR2 SNEGSKA (reference sequence). The CDR3 totals 15 residues. The V and J ends lost 2 bases and 7 bases respectively, with 17 bases between them.

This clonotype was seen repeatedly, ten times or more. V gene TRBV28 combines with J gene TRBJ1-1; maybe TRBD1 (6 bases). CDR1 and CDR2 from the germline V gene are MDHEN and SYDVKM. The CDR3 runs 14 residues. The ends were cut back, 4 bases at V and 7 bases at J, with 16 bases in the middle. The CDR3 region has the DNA TGTGCCAGCAGTTCTCCACAGGGACCCAATGAAGCTTTCTTT. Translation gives CASSSPQGPNEAFF.

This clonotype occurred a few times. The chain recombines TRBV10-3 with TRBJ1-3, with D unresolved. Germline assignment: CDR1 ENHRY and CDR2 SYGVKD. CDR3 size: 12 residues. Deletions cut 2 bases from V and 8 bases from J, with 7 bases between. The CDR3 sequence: CAISEPGYTIYF. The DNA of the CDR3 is TGTGCCATCAGTGAGCCGGGGTACACCATATATTTT.

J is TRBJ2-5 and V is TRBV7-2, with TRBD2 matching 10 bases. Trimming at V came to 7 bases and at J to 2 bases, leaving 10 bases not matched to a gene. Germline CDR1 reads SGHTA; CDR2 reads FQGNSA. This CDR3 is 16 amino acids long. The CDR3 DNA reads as TGTGCCAGCACCACGACTAGCGGGCTAGTTCAAGAGACCCAGTACTTC. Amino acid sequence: CASTTTSGLVQETQYF.